One sample yielded the 28 T cell receptor beta chains listed below, sequenced in a study of read filtering for tumor transcriptome and immune sequencing. This library used roughly 370 ng RNA and molecular barcoded adaptors spanning alpha/delta and beta/gamma chains. TCRdb re-called the reads with MiXCR, one entry per CDR3 protein. The repertoire holds approximately 140,000 distinct CDR3 sequences, around 13% seen once, with about 7.7% in the top ten. Sequenced sample: a population of CD138-negative cells sorted from bone marrow. The origin of the receptors is a donor at least 40 years old with multiple myeloma.

This clonotype appeared many times. Here the CDR3 reads CASSLDTDTQYF. CDR3 DNA: TGTGCCAGCAGCTTAGACACAGATACGCAGTATTTT. The rearrangement uses TRBV7-6 and TRBJ2-3; D call uncertain. Looked up from germline, CDR1 is SGHVS and CDR2 is FNYEAQ. V was shortened by 1 base and J by 2 bases, with 1 base between the two germline ends. The CDR3 is 12 amino acids.

This clonotype was recorded at least ten times. This chain uses TRBV20-1 with TRBJ2-5, with 9 bases that match TRBD2. With V trimmed by 8 bases and J by 3 bases, 13 bases remained unmatched. The CDR3 runs 15 residues. Germline V lookup: CDR1 DFQATT, CDR2 SNEGSKA (reference sequence). CDR3 DNA: TGCAGTCCCCAGGCCACTAGCGGGCGTAAAGAGACCCAGTACTTC. Translation gives CSPQATSGRKETQYF.

This clonotype was counted a few times. CDR3 region: CATSDSLYNEQFF. The CDR3 nucleotides are TGTGCCACCAGTGATTCCCTATACAATGAGCAGTTCTTC. The chain employs TRBV24-1 and TRBJ2-1, with D unresolved. V was trimmed by 2 bases and J by 4 bases, leaving 5 bases between them. The germline V gene encodes CDR1 KGHDR and CDR2 SFDVKD. The CDR3 covers 13 residues.

The V gene is TRBV15, the J gene TRBJ1-5; 7 positions match TRBD1. The CDR3 is 14 residues long. Trimming cost V 1 base and J 8 bases; bases outside gene matches: 5. CDR1 LNHNV and CDR2 YYDKDF come from the germline V gene (reference sequence). Written as DNA, the CDR3 is TGTGCCACCAGCAGAGTAGGGGGCTTGAAGCCCCAGCATTTT. Protein product: CATSRVGGLKPQHF.

This clonotype was seen repeatedly, ten times or more. This chain uses TRBV11-2 with TRBJ2-1; TRBD1 aligns across 11 bases. The CDR3 is made up of 13 amino acids. Germline-derived CDR1 and CDR2 are SGHAT and FQNNGV. With 6 bases clipped from V and 6 bases from J, the junction kept 1 base outside the gene matches. The DNA of the CDR3 is TGTGCCAGCAGGGGGACAGGGGGCAATGAGCAGTTCTTC. It translates to CASRGTGGNEQFF.

This clonotype was counted at least ten times. The V gene is TRBV13, the J gene TRBJ2-1; TRBD1 matches 8 bases. Germline V gene sequence: CDR1 PRHDT, CDR2 FYEKMQ (reference sequence). V trimming: 5 bases; J trimming: 2 bases; junction bases outside the gene matches: 5. The CDR3 is 15 residues long. In nucleotides, the CDR3 is TGTGCCAGCAGCATGGGGACAGGACCCTACAATGAGCAGTTCTTC. Translation gives CASSMGTGPYNEQFF.

Only a few counts were recorded for this clonotype. This rearrangement joins TRBV25-1 to TRBJ1-1; no firm D call. This CDR3 comprises 12 residues. Germline CDR1 MGHDK, CDR2 SYGVNS. V was cut by 5 bases and J by 1 base, with 5 bases left in between. CDR3 sequence reads: CASSYRNTEAFF. The CDR3 region has the DNA TGTGCCAGCAGTTATCGGAACACTGAAGCTTTCTTT.

This clonotype appeared many times. CDR3 in amino acids: CASSLGSNTGELFF. The CDR3 bases are TGTGCCAGCAGCTTAGGGTCGAACACCGGGGAGCTGTTTTTT. The V and J genes are TRBV7-3 and TRBJ2-2; D gene ambiguous. The CDR3 is made up of 14 amino acids. Trimming removed 2 bases from V and 0 bases from J, with 4 bases in between. Per the germline V gene, CDR1 is SGHTA and CDR2 is FQGTGA.

This clonotype has at least ten counts. The rearrangement links TRBV25-1 to TRBJ1-2; TRBD1 might be the D (6 bases). Germline-derived CDR1 and CDR2 are MGHDK and SYGVNS. V was trimmed by 5 bases and J by 5 bases, leaving 18 bases between them. The CDR3 contains 15 residues. The CDR3 DNA reads as TGTGCCAGCAGTCCCAATGGGGGGGGACAATATGGCTACACCTTC. It encodes CASSPNGGGQYGYTF.

This clonotype was seen repeatedly, ten times or more. The chain couples TRBV2 to TRBJ2-7, with 7 bases that match TRBD1. The CDR3 loop spans 15 amino acids. Germline values: CDR1 SNHLY, CDR2 FYNNEI. The junction had 5 bases not matched to a gene; V was cut back by 0 bases and J by 3 bases. Here the CDR3 reads CASSEARTGIYEQYF. The CDR3 DNA reads TGTGCCAGCAGTGAAGCGAGGACAGGTATCTACGAGCAGTACTTC. Based on the CDR3 plus reference TRBV2 and TRBJ2-7, the full variable domain is EPEVTQTPSHQVTQMGQEVILRCVPISNHLYFYWYRQILGQKVEFLVSFYNNEISEKSEIFDDQFSVERPDGSNFTLKIRSTKLEDSAMYFCASSEARTGIYEQYFGPGTRLTVT.

This clonotype was recorded at least ten times. This chain connects TRBV21-1 to TRBJ2-5. TRBV21-1 is a pseudogene segment. The CDR3 loop spans 12 amino acids. CDR3 nucleotides: TGTGCCAGCCTGACAAAGTATGCGACCCAGTACTTC. Translating it yields CASLTKYATQYF.

This clonotype has at least ten counts. The V gene is TRBV5-1, the J gene TRBJ1-5, with 10 bases identical to TRBD1. V shed 0 bases, J shed 5 bases, and the junction held 14 bases outside the gene matches. CDR3 length: 19 amino acids. The germline V gene encodes CDR1 SGHRS and CDR2 YFSETQ. DNA of the CDR3: TGCGCCAGCAGCTTGGCCTTCCCCCCGGGACAGGGGTTCCATCAGCCCCAGCATTTT. Its translation: CASSLAFPPGQGFHQPQHF.

There are many counts of this clonotype. V and J are TRBV18 and TRBJ1-1, with unresolved D. CDR3 length: 14 residues. The V and J ends lost 3 bases and 1 base respectively, with 9 bases between them. CDR1 and CDR2 (germline): KGHSH, LQKENI. CDR3 nucleotide sequence: TGTGCCAGCTCACCGGTGGCTAAGAACACTGAAGCTTTCTTT. Its translation is CASSPVAKNTEAFF.

There are many counts of this clonotype. This sequence joins TRBV7-6 and TRBJ2-1; D assignment may be TRBD1 or TRBD2 (5 bases each). The CDR3 extends over 15 amino acids. Germline V gene data show CDR1 as SGHVS and CDR2 as FNYEAQ. Trimming removed 1 base at V and 4 bases at J, with 11 bases between. Here the CDR3 reads CASSLEAGGYNEQFF. The DNA for the CDR3 is TGTGCCAGCAGCTTAGAGGCTGGGGGTTACAATGAGCAGTTCTTC.

Ten or more counts support this clonotype. The chain couples TRBV30 to TRBJ2-1; the match to TRBD2 covers 9 bases. CDR3 length: 18 amino acids. Germline V gives CDR1 GTSNPN, CDR2 SVGIG (reference sequence). The ends lost 1 base at V and 2 bases at J; junction bases unmatched: 12. The CDR3 coding sequence is TGTGCCTGGAGTGCCCTTGTAGGGCTAGCGGGGCCCTACAATGAGCAGTTCTTC. Translated, it gives CAWSALVGLAGPYNEQFF.

This clonotype was counted only a few times. This may arise from a read error, as a much more abundant clone is one base away. The rearrangement joins TRBV11-1 to TRBJ2-3; tentatively, D is TRBD2 (5 bases). The V gene lost 0 bases and the J gene lost 2 bases, with 9 bases spanning the gap. The CDR3 runs 15 residues. Germline V gene lookup returns CDR1 SGHAT and CDR2 FQDESV (reference sequence). The CDR3 region is CASSLAGEYTDTQYF. CDR3 sequence (DNA): TGTGCCAGCAGCTTAGCGGGAGAGTACACAGATACGCAGTATTTT.

This clonotype was detected ten times or more. A junction boundary mismatches the germline segment, possibly from a read error. The chain links TRBV20-1 to TRBJ2-1; D is perhaps TRBD2 (6 bases). The length of the CDR3 is 15 residues. CDR1 is DFQATT and CDR2 is SNEGSKA in the germline V gene (reference sequence). As DNA, the CDR3 is TGCAGTGCCAGAGGGTGGTTAGCGGATTACAATGAGCAGTTCTTC. It yields the protein CSARGWLADYNEQFF.

This clonotype was detected ten times or more. The chain joins TRBV20-1 to TRBJ2-1; D is perhaps TRBD1 (5 bases). Per the germline V gene, CDR1 is DFQATT and CDR2 is SNEGSKA (reference sequence). The CDR3 sequence is 14 residues long. The V and J ends lost 3 bases and 6 bases respectively, with 15 bases between them. The CDR3 spells CSASTPRDGNEQFF. CDR3 DNA: TGCAGTGCTAGTACGCCCAGGGATGGCAATGAGCAGTTCTTC.

This clonotype was recorded at least ten times. The V and J genes are TRBV5-1 and TRBJ2-2, with D uncertain. V lost 5 bases and J lost 7, with 6 bases in between. Germline CDR1 and CDR2: SGHRS and YFSETQ. CDR3 length: 11 amino acids. In nucleotides, the CDR3 is TGCGCCAGCAGTTGGGACGGGGAGCTGTTTTTT. This codes for CASSWDGELFF.

This clonotype was counted a few times. The chain joins TRBV29-1 to TRBJ1-2; D remains unclear. The germline gives CDR1 SQVTM, CDR2 ANQGSEA. This CDR3 has 12 residues. V was trimmed by 5 bases and J by 4 bases, leaving 11 bases between them. In DNA form, the CDR3 reads TGCAGCGTTCCCCCCGACCGCTATGGCTACACCTTC. Its protein product is CSVPPDRYGYTF.

This clonotype was seen at least ten times. The genes are TRBV27 and TRBJ2-1; 7 nucleotides line up with TRBD2. The CDR3 loop spans 13 amino acids. Per germline, CDR1 MNHEY and CDR2 SMNVEV (reference sequence). After removal of 3 bases from V and 6 bases from J, the junction contained 2 bases not matched to a gene. CDR3 nucleotide sequence: TGTGCCAGCAGTTTTCGCGGGAGCAATGAGCAGTTCTTC. Translated: CASSFRGSNEQFF.

The sample holds many counts of this clonotype. As DNA, the CDR3 is TGTGCCAGCAGCCGAGGGGGGGGGGCCACTGAAGCTTTCTTT. It specifies CASSRGGGATEAFF. V gene TRBV27 combines with J gene TRBJ1-1; possible D gene TRBD1, 6 bases. Trimming removed 6 bases from V and 4 bases from J, with 15 bases in between. The length of the CDR3 is 14 residues. Germline V CDR1 and CDR2: MNHEY, SMNVEV (reference sequence).

This clonotype was recorded many times. J is TRBJ2-7 and V is TRBV11-2; a possible D gene is TRBD2 (6 bases). Germline loops: CDR1 SGHAT, CDR2 FQNNGV. Trimming stripped 0 bases from V and 2 bases from J, with 11 bases between. The length of the CDR3 is 15 residues. The CDR3 DNA is TGTGCCAGCAGCTTAGAATCAATAGCGGCCTACGAGCAGTACTTC. As protein: CASSLESIAAYEQYF.

The V gene is TRBV29-1, the J gene TRBJ2-1; 11 bases agree with TRBD1. With V trimmed by 7 bases and J by 6 bases, 8 bases remained unmatched. Germline CDR1 and CDR2: SQVTM and ANQGSEA. The CDR3 sequence is 14 residues long. CDR3 region: CSGRRDRGTNEQFF. The CDR3 DNA follows: TGCAGCGGAAGACGGGACAGGGGGACCAATGAGCAGTTCTTC.

The sample holds many counts of this clonotype. The chain is built from TRBV19 and TRBJ2-7; D unresolved. V was cut by 4 bases and J by 2 bases, with 9 bases left in between. This CDR3 has 13 residues. Germline CDR1 reads LNHDA; CDR2 reads SQIVND (reference sequence). The CDR3 nucleotides read TGTGCCAGTAGTACTGGTTCCCCCTACGAGCAGTACTTC. Amino acid sequence: CASSTGSPYEQYF. The full variable domain, completed using reference TRBV19 and TRBJ2-7, is DGGITQSPKYLFRKEGQNVTLSCEQNLNHDAMYWYRQDPGQGLRLIYYSQIVNDFQKGDIAEGYSVSREKKESFPLTVTSAQKNPTAFYLCASSTGSPYEQYFGPGTRLTVT.

Comment on this clonotype: A far larger clone is just one base off, so this is likely a read error. The rearrangement joins TRBV12-3 or TRBV12-4 to TRBJ2-1, with 12 bases lining up with TRBD2. There are 15 residues in the CDR3. The CDR3, as DNA: TGTGCCAGCAGTCTAGCTAGCGGGAGGGCCGGTGAGCAGTTCTTC. Residues: CASSLASGRAGEQFF.

This clonotype was recorded many times. The rearrangement uses TRBV30 and TRBJ2-5; D is ambiguous. Trimming shortened V by 3 bases and J by 3 bases, and 5 bases separated the two germline ends. Germline V gene sequence: CDR1 GTSNPN, CDR2 SVGIG (reference sequence). This CDR3 spans 11 amino acids. CDR3 nucleotides: TGTGCCTGGAGCAAGGAAGAGACCCAGTACTTC. Translated: CAWSKEETQYF.

In the case of this clonotype: Being one base from a much bigger clone, this may be a read error. This chain joins TRBV2 and TRBJ1-5, with a possible D match to TRBD1 (5 bases). V was pared by 3 bases and J by 6 bases, with 9 bases between. Germline CDR1 is SNHLY and CDR2 is FYNNEI. The length of the CDR3 is 13 residues. The CDR3 reads CASSDLGAQPQHF. The DNA of the CDR3 is TGTGCCAGCAGTGATTTAGGGGCTCAGCCCCAGCATTTT.